The 8 T cell receptor beta chains below all came from one sample that was sequenced in a study of PD-1 blockade in classical Hodgkin lymphoma (dated by TCRdb to the early 2020s). Library method: the immunoSEQ multiplex PCR assay. Entries here come from immuneACCESS through TCRdb and include only in-frame sequences with V and J called. Some clones fail to appear in such tables; in the studies checked, an unresolved V gene covers under half of the shortfall, and the cause of the remainder is unknown. The sample table records nearly 20,000 clones; less than 85% of these occur just once. Under 3% of the sample comes from the top ten. The meaning of the sample's time point label: cycle 4 day 1 (C4D1), after six to seven weeks of nivolumab. Relapse after autologous stem cell transplantation had occurred in all trial patients, and cohorts A, B and C were distinguished by prior brentuximab vedotin exposure. Magnetic negative selection with a Miltenyi CD4+ T cell isolation kit was used to purify CD4+ T cells from thawed PBMCs.

The source material was CD4+ T cells from blood, sampled before the fourth cycle of nivolumab. Source of these receptors: a human donor with classical Hodgkin lymphoma.

The V call is TRBV18, the J call TRBJ2-2; 9 bases line up with TRBD2. The CDR3 is 17 residues long. Germline V gene sequence: CDR1 KGHSH, CDR2 LQKENI. After removal of 1 base from V and 1 base from J, the junction contained 4 bases not matched to a gene. The CDR3: CASSPLPAGGNTGELFF. The CDR3 coding sequence is TGTGCCAGCTCACCACTACCAGCGGGAGGGAACACCGGGGAGCTGTTTTTT. The variable domain in full, completed from reference TRBV18 and TRBJ2-2, reads NAGVMQNPRHLVRRRGQEARLRCSPMKGHSHVYWYRQLPEEGLKFMVYLQKENIIDESGMPKERFSAEFPKEGPSILRIQQVVRGDSAAYFCASSPLPAGGNTGELFFGEGSRLTVL.

The chain uses TRBV7-9 and TRBJ1-4; perhaps TRBD1 as D (6 bases). Germline values: CDR1 SEHNR, CDR2 FQNEAQ (reference sequence). The CDR3 sequence is 17 residues long. Between the trimmed V and J ends, which lost 5 bases and 4 bases, there was a span of 20 bases. The CDR3 region has the DNA TGTGCCAGCAGCCCATACCGGGACACTGGACGTAATGAAAAACTGTTTTTT. Encoded protein: CASSPYRDTGRNEKLFF.

This chain joins TRBV6-5 and TRBJ2-2; D is ambiguous. This CDR3 contains 15 residues. Deletions cut 0 bases from V and 8 bases from J, with 13 bases between. Germline lookup yields CDR1 MNHEY and CDR2 SVGAGI. DNA of the CDR3: TGTGCCAGCAGTTACTCGAGGTGGGGTGGAGGGGAGCTGTTTTTT. Protein: CASSYSRWGGGELFF.

The rearrangement links TRBV6-1 to TRBJ2-7, with D unclear. Germline V CDR1 and CDR2: MNHNS, SASEGT. With 6 bases removed from V and 1 base from J, the gap between germline ends came to 10 bases. The CDR3 is 13 residues long. CDR3 protein: CASSRGHSYEQYF. In nucleotides, the CDR3 is TGTGCCAGCAGCCGCGGTCATTCCTACGAGCAGTACTTC.

The rearrangement links TRBV30 to TRBJ2-3; 10 bases are shared with TRBD1. The CDR3 has 14 amino acids. V trimming: 7 bases; J trimming: 1 base; junction bases outside the gene matches: 5. The germline CDR1 and CDR2 sequences are GTSNPN and SVGIG (reference sequence). CDR3 sequence: CAYPGTGGTDTQYF. For the CDR3, the DNA is TGTGCCTACCCCGGGACAGGGGGCACAGATACGCAGTATTTT. Together with reference TRBV30 and TRBJ2-3, the CDR3 gives the full variable domain: SQTIHQWPATLVQPVGSPLSLECTVEGTSNPNLYWYRQAAGRGLQLLFYSVGIGQISSEVPQNLSASRPQDRQFILSSKKLLLSDSGFYLCAYPGTGGTDTQYFGPGTRLTVL.

This chain links TRBV7-9 with TRBJ1-4, with 7 nucleotides matching TRBD1. V was pared by 5 bases and J by 8 bases, with 8 bases of the junction left unmatched. CDR3 size: 14 residues. In germline, CDR1 is SEHNR, CDR2 FQNEAQ (reference sequence). This CDR3 is CASSHRQGGEKLFF. In DNA form, the CDR3 reads TGTGCCAGCAGCCACAGACAGGGAGGCGAAAAACTGTTTTTT.

The rearrangement uses TRBV7-9 and TRBJ2-7; D is possibly TRBD1 (6 bases). The CDR3 contains 13 residues. Trimming stripped 2 bases from V and 6 bases from J, with 11 bases between. The germline gives CDR1 SEHNR, CDR2 FQNEAQ (reference sequence). This chain's CDR3 is CASSLKAGVEQYF. As DNA, the CDR3 is TGTGCCAGCAGCTTAAAGGCAGGGGTCGAGCAGTACTTC.

The V gene is TRBV5-5, the J gene TRBJ2-5; the match to TRBD2 covers 7 bases. The CDR3 runs 17 residues. CDR1 is SGHKS, CDR2 YYEKEE, per germline (reference sequence). V was clipped by 3 bases and J by 2 bases; unmatched bases: 13. CDR3 residues: CASSWALRGSGQETQYF. CDR3 nucleotides: TGTGCCAGCAGCTGGGCGTTACGCGGGAGTGGTCAAGAGACCCAGTACTTC.